The 15 T cell receptor beta chains reported below all come from one sample, sequenced in a study of blood T cell repertoires in COVID-19. TCRdb keeps only in-frame clones here, not all; method: immunoSEQ multiplex PCR. The sample has 210,000 or so clones, 70% to 90% seen once. Specimen: peripheral blood. The receptors originated from a woman between 70 and 85 years old with active or convalescent COVID-19.

The V and J genes are TRBV12-5 and TRBJ2-2; D call uncertain. From germline, CDR1 is LGHNT and CDR2 FRNRAP. The CDR3 sequence is 14 residues long. Trimming took off 5 bases at V and 7 bases at J, with 14 bases between the two ends. CDR3 amino acids: CASGRGSENGELFF. CDR3 bases: TGTGCTAGTGGTCGTGGATCGGAGAACGGGGAGCTGTTTTTT. The variable domain in full, with the rest retrieved from reference TRBV12-5 and TRBJ2-2, is DARVTQTPRHKVTEMGQEVTMRCQPILGHNTVFWYRQTMMQGLELLAYFRNRAPLDDSGMPKDRFSAEMPDATLATLKIQPSEPRDSAVYFCASGRGSENGELFFGEGSRLTVL.

V and J are TRBV18 and TRBJ1-6; TRBD1 matches at 8 bases. Germline V gene sequence: CDR1 KGHSH, CDR2 LQKENI. CDR3 length: 18 residues. With 3 bases clipped from V and 7 bases from J, the junction kept 14 bases outside the gene matches. The CDR3 DNA is TGTGCCAGCTCACCCAAGCAGGCGCGACAGGGGAGCAATTCACCCCTCCACTTT. The encoded protein is CASSPKQARQGSNSPLHF.

The chain couples TRBV24-1 to TRBJ2-3, with a tentative D call TRBD2 (7 bases). Germline V gives CDR1 KGHDR, CDR2 SFDVKD. The CDR3 has 14 residues. V lost 4 bases and J lost 3, with 10 bases in between. This chain's CDR3 is CATSDRGGTDTQYF. The CDR3 DNA is TGTGCCACCAGTGACAGGGGAGGGACAGATACGCAGTATTTT.

This CDR3 is CASSSRLAGASYNEQFF. The CDR3 DNA sequence: TGTGCCAGCAGTTCCAGACTAGCGGGGGCCTCCTACAATGAGCAGTTCTTC. The chain combines TRBV28 with TRBJ2-1; 12 positions match TRBD2. The length of the CDR3 is 17 residues. Looked up from germline, CDR1 is MDHEN and CDR2 is SYDVKM. Trimming took 4 bases from V and 0 from J; bases not matched to a gene: 4.

This rearrangement joins TRBV11-2 to TRBJ1-4, with D possibly being TRBD1 (6 bases). The CDR3 extends over 14 amino acids. V shed 2 bases and J shed 7 bases, with 11 bases lying between them. The germline V gene encodes CDR1 SGHAT and CDR2 FQNNGV. DNA of the CDR3: TGTGCCAGCAGCTTACAGGGGCTTGGTGAAAAACTGTTTTTT. It translates to CASSLQGLGEKLFF. The full variable domain, its missing parts supplied by reference TRBV11-2 and TRBJ1-4, is EAGVAQSPRYKIIEKRQSVAFWCNPISGHATLYWYQQILGQGPKLLIQFQNNGVVDDSQLPKDRFSAERLKGVDSTLKIQPAKLEDSAVYLCASSLQGLGEKLFFGSGTQLSVL.

The J gene is TRBJ1-3, the V gene TRBV27; possibly TRBD1 for D (6 bases). Germline loops: CDR1 MNHEY, CDR2 SMNVEV (reference sequence). V lost 2 bases and J lost 0, with 8 bases in between. The CDR3 has 15 residues. The CDR3 sequence: CASSLKGVSGNTIYF. CDR3 nucleotide sequence: TGTGCCAGCAGTTTAAAGGGGGTCTCTGGAAACACCATATATTTT.

The chain combines TRBV24-1 with TRBJ2-2; a weak D match, TRBD2 (6 bases). This CDR3 comprises 16 residues. Deletions cut 3 bases from V and 4 bases from J, with 14 bases between. Germline CDR1 and CDR2: KGHDR and SFDVKD. The CDR3: CATSDDREKGTGELFF. CDR3 nucleotides: TGTGCCACCAGTGATGACCGGGAGAAGGGCACCGGGGAGCTGTTTTTT.

This CDR3 is CASGLDIGELFF. As DNA, the CDR3 is TGTGCTAGTGGTTTGGACATTGGGGAGCTGTTTTTT. V and J are TRBV12-5 and TRBJ2-2, with unresolved D. From germline, CDR1 is LGHNT and CDR2 FRNRAP. Deletions cut 1 base from V and 8 bases from J, with 5 bases between. CDR3 length equals 12 residues.

The V gene is TRBV5-1, the J gene TRBJ2-1; 8 nucleotides agree with TRBD2. The germline V gene encodes CDR1 SGHRS and CDR2 YFSETQ. The length of the CDR3 is 16 residues. V gave up 4 bases and J gave up 4 bases; unmatched junction bases: 10. CDR3 coding DNA: TGCGCCAGCAGCCCGCTGAGCGGGAGTGCTTACAATGAGCAGTTCTTC. Translated: CASSPLSGSAYNEQFF.

V and J are TRBV9 and TRBJ2-1, with TRBD1 matching 8 bases. This CDR3 has 17 residues. Germline assignment: CDR1 SGDLS and CDR2 YYNGEE. J lost 1 base, V lost 0 bases, and 6 bases had no gene match. This CDR3 is CASSVAGTGLSYNEQFF. Written as DNA, the CDR3 is TGTGCCAGCAGCGTAGCCGGGACAGGCTTATCCTACAATGAGCAGTTCTTC.

The sample holds a few counts of this clone. The chain recombines TRBV7-3 with TRBJ2-1; TRBD2 matches at 10 bases. Unmatched junction bases numbered 12, after V lost 5 bases and J lost 5 bases. The CDR3 is 17 amino acids. In germline, CDR1 is SGHTA, CDR2 FQGTGA. Written as DNA, the CDR3 is TGTGCCAGCAGCCCACACCCGGGACTAGCGAGAGACAATGAGCAGTTCTTC. This gives the protein CASSPHPGLARDNEQFF. The complete variable domain, with remaining parts taken from reference TRBV7-3 and TRBJ2-1, reads GAGVSQTPSNKVTEKGKYVELRCDPISGHTALYWYRQSLGQGPEFLIYFQGTGAADDSGLPNDRFFAVRPEGSVSTLKIQRTERGDSAVYLCASSPHPGLARDNEQFFGPGTRLTVL.

This rearrangement joins TRBV2 to TRBJ2-5; the D gene is possibly TRBD2 (6 bases). With 1 base removed from V and 7 bases from J, the gap between germline ends came to 16 bases. This CDR3 contains 15 residues. From germline, CDR1 is SNHLY and CDR2 FYNNEI. The CDR3 DNA reads as TGTGCCAGCAGTGAAGTCACGGGAGTCTTGGGGACCCAGTACTTC. This encodes CASSEVTGVLGTQYF.

This chain joins TRBV19 and TRBJ2-2; possibly TRBD1 for D (6 bases). The CDR3 is 15 residues long. Germline loops: CDR1 LNHDA, CDR2 SQIVND (reference sequence). V shed 6 bases and J shed 1 base, with 12 bases lying between them. CDR3: CASSPRDKNTGELFF. The CDR3 DNA reads TGTGCCAGTAGCCCCCGGGACAAGAACACCGGGGAGCTGTTTTTT.

This clone has only one observation. The chain combines TRBV5-4 with TRBJ2-1; 9 nucleotides agree with TRBD2. Germline values: CDR1 SGHNT, CDR2 YYREEE (reference sequence). Unmatched junction bases numbered 11, after V lost 4 bases and J lost 9 bases. The CDR3 length is 15 residues. The CDR3 spells CASSRVLAGVVEQFF. The CDR3 DNA is TGTGCCAGCAGCCGGGTGTTAGCGGGAGTCGTTGAGCAGTTCTTC.

The chain links TRBV6-5 to TRBJ1-2; TRBD1 might be the D (6 bases). The CDR3 is 15 residues long. The germline V and J ends were trimmed by 6 bases and 1 base, with 15 bases remaining between them. Germline-derived CDR1 and CDR2 are MNHEY and SVGAGI. CDR3 DNA sequence: TGTGCCAGCAGCAGGGGAGTCCTAAATAACTATGGCTACACCTTC. This sequence encodes CASSRGVLNNYGYTF.